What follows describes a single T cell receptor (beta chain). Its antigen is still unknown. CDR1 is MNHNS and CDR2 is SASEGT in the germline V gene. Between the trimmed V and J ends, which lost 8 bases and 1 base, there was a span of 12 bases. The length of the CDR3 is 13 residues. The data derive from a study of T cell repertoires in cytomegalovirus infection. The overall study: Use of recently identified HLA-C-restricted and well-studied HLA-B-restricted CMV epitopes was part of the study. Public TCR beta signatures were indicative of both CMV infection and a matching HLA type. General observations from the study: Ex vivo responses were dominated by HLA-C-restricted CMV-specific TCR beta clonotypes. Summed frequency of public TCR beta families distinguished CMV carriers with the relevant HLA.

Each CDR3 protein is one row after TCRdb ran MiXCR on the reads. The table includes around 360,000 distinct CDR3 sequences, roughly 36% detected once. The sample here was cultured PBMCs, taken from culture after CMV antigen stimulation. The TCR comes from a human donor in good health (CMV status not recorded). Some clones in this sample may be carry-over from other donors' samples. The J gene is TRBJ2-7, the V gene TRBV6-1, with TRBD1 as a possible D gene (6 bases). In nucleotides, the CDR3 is TGTGCCAGCGGACAGATTTCATCCTACGAGCAGTACGTC. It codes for CASGQISSYEQYV.